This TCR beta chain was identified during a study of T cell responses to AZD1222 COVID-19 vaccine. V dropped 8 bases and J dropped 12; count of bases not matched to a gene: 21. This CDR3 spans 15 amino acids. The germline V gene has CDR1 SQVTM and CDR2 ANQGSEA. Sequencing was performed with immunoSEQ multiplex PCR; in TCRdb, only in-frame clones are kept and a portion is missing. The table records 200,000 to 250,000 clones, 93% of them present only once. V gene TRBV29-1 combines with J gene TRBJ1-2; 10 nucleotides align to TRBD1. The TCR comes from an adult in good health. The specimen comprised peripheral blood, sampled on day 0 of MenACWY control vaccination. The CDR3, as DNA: TGCAGCTCTCGTCGTCAGGCGTATTTCGGGACAGGGGACACCTTC. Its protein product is CSSRRQAYFGTGDTF.